The rows below give T cell receptor beta chains drawn from one sample of a study of blood T cell repertoires in COVID-19. Using immunoSEQ multiplex PCR, the repertoire was profiled, and TCRdb retains in-frame clones only, with some absent. The sample carries 70,000 to 95,000 clones, 75% to 85% recorded once. The sample taken for sequencing was peripheral blood. The source of these receptors is a human donor in a cohort sampled during active COVID-19. CDR3s include the opening cysteine and the closing phenylalanine or tryptophan. A D gene is named only where the DNA matches it firmly. A clone size is listed for some rows: how often the clone was seen (once, few, many), or a class if it is expanded.

D gene: TRBD1; clone size: .; V gene: TRBV3-1/TRBV3-2; J gene: TRBJ2-3; CDR3 protein: CASSPRDRADTQYF; CDR3 DNA: TGTGCCAGCAGCCCTCGGGACAGGGCAGATACGCAGTATTTT
D gene: TRBD1; clone size: .; V gene: TRBV13; J gene: TRBJ2-2; CDR3 protein: CASSSSRAGTGGAARTGELFF; CDR3 DNA: TGTGCCAGCAGCTCTTCGAGGGCCGGGACAGGGGGCGCGGCACGAACCGGGGAGCTGTTTTTT
D gene: TRBD1; clone size: .; V gene: TRBV5-1; J gene: TRBJ2-2; CDR3 protein: CASSLERWQGVTGELFF; CDR3 DNA: TGCGCCAGCAGCTTGGAACGTTGGCAGGGGGTCACCGGGGAGCTGTTTTTT
D gene: TRBD2; clone size: .; V gene: TRBV7-2; J gene: TRBJ2-1; CDR3 protein: CASSPFRTSQLHEQFF; CDR3 DNA: TGTGCCAGCAGTCCATTCCGGACTAGCCAGTTGCATGAGCAGTTCTTC
D gene: .; clone size: .; V gene: TRBV6-1; J gene: TRBJ1-2; CDR3 protein: CASSETRRGEGGYTF; CDR3 DNA: TGTGCCAGCAGTGAAACCAGACGGGGTGAGGGCGGCTACACCTTC
D gene: .; clone size: .; V gene: TRBV7-2; J gene: TRBJ1-4; CDR3 protein: CASSLGTSNEKLFF; CDR3 DNA: TGTGCCAGCAGCTTAGGAACAAGTAATGAAAAACTGTTTTTT
D gene: .; clone size: .; V gene: TRBV18; J gene: TRBJ2-5; CDR3 protein: CASSLRTLDSSRETQYF; CDR3 DNA: TGTGCCAGCTCACTCCGGACCTTGGACAGCTCAAGAGAGACCCAGTACTTC
D gene: .; clone size: once; V gene: TRBV11-1; J gene: TRBJ2-1; CDR3 protein: CASSLGTPSSYNEQFF; CDR3 DNA: TGTGCCAGCAGCTTAGGTACTCCTAGCTCCTACAATGAGCAGTTCTTC
D gene: .; clone size: .; V gene: TRBV9; J gene: TRBJ1-3; CDR3 protein: CASSASVNPTNTIYF; CDR3 DNA: TGTGCCAGCAGCGCTTCAGTCAACCCCACGAACACCATATATTTT
D gene: .; clone size: once; V gene: TRBV13; J gene: TRBJ1-6; CDR3 protein: CASSQNSNPNSPLHF; CDR3 DNA: TGTGCCAGCAGCCAAAACAGCAACCCCAATTCACCCCTCCACTTT
D gene: TRBD1; clone size: .; V gene: TRBV5-1; J gene: TRBJ2-5; CDR3 protein: CASSLDRGQGETQYF; CDR3 DNA: TGCGCCAGCAGCTTGGACAGGGGGCAGGGAGAGACCCAGTACTTC
D gene: .; clone size: .; V gene: TRBV7-2; J gene: TRBJ1-3; CDR3 protein: CASSPGAITTRGNTIYF; CDR3 DNA: TGTGCCAGCAGCCCTGGGGCTATCACAACCAGGGGAAACACCATATATTTT
D gene: TRBD1; clone size: .; V gene: TRBV2; J gene: TRBJ2-4; CDR3 protein: CASSEANRGIQYF; CDR3 DNA: TGTGCCAGCAGTGAAGCGAACAGGGGCATTCAGTACTTC
D gene: .; clone size: .; V gene: TRBV6-5; J gene: TRBJ2-6; CDR3 protein: CASSLLGGANVLTF; CDR3 DNA: TGTGCCAGCAGCCTCCTCGGGGGGGCCAACGTCCTGACTTTC
D gene: .; clone size: .; V gene: TRBV18; J gene: TRBJ2-7; CDR3 protein: CASSPSLSYEQYF; CDR3 DNA: TGTGCCAGCTCACCTAGTTTGTCCTACGAGCAGTACTTC
D gene: TRBD1; clone size: few; V gene: TRBV2; J gene: TRBJ2-7; CDR3 protein: CASSEAGTGAEQYF; CDR3 DNA: TGTGCCAGCAGTGAAGCAGGCACAGGGGCCGAGCAGTACTTC
D gene: TRBD2; clone size: .; V gene: TRBV4-3; J gene: TRBJ2-1; CDR3 protein: CASSRLAGGQSYNEQFF; CDR3 DNA: TGCGCCAGCAGCCGACTAGCGGGGGGGCAATCCTACAATGAGCAGTTCTTC
D gene: TRBD2; clone size: .; V gene: TRBV18; J gene: TRBJ2-7; CDR3 protein: CASSPPSLAGAFYEQYF; CDR3 DNA: TGTGCCAGCTCACCACCGAGCCTAGCGGGGGCTTTTTACGAGCAGTACTTC
D gene: .; clone size: .; V gene: TRBV6-5; J gene: TRBJ1-2; CDR3 protein: CASSLDRGSYGYTF; CDR3 DNA: TGTGCCAGCAGCCTAGATCGGGGAAGCTATGGCTACACCTTC
D gene: .; clone size: .; V gene: TRBV7-3; J gene: TRBJ2-3; CDR3 protein: CASRKGGVTDTQYF; CDR3 DNA: TGTGCCAGCAGAAAAGGGGGGGTCACAGATACGCAGTATTTT
D gene: TRBD1; clone size: .; V gene: TRBV29-1; J gene: TRBJ1-6; CDR3 protein: CSVRDSNNSPLHF; CDR3 DNA: TGCAGCGTCCGGGACAGCAACAATTCACCCCTCCACTTT
D gene: TRBD1; clone size: .; V gene: TRBV30; J gene: TRBJ1-5; CDR3 protein: CAWGQGWDQPQHF; CDR3 DNA: TGTGCCTGGGGACAGGGCTGGGATCAGCCCCAGCATTTT
D gene: .; clone size: .; V gene: TRBV6-6; J gene: TRBJ1-1; CDR3 protein: CASSNTGEAFF; CDR3 DNA: TGTGCCAGCAGTAACACAGGTGAAGCTTTCTTT
D gene: .; clone size: .; V gene: TRBV27; J gene: TRBJ1-2; CDR3 protein: CASSLSRMGLRYTF; CDR3 DNA: TGTGCCAGCAGTTTAAGCCGAATGGGGCTTCGGTACACCTTC
D gene: TRBD1; clone size: .; V gene: TRBV7-8; J gene: TRBJ2-2; CDR3 protein: CASRKNRGLDTGELFF; CDR3 DNA: TGTGCCAGCAGGAAAAACAGGGGGCTAGACACCGGGGAGCTGTTTTTT
D gene: .; clone size: .; V gene: TRBV21-1; J gene: TRBJ1-5; CDR3 protein: CASSSRTGPGNQPQHF; CDR3 DNA: TGTGCCAGCAGCTCTCGGACAGGGCCCGGCAATCAGCCCCAGCATTTT
D gene: .; clone size: .; V gene: TRBV19; J gene: TRBJ1-1; CDR3 protein: CASSIKGAAFF; CDR3 DNA: TGTGCCAGTAGTATTAAAGGGGCGGCTTTCTTT
D gene: TRBD2; clone size: .; V gene: TRBV7-8; J gene: TRBJ2-3; CDR3 protein: CASSFSPGGTDTQYF; CDR3 DNA: TGTGCCAGCAGCTTCAGTCCGGGGGGGACAGATACGCAGTATTTT
D gene: TRBD2; clone size: .; V gene: TRBV24-1; J gene: TRBJ2-3; CDR3 protein: CATSPSRLAGSASTDTQYF; CDR3 DNA: TGTGCCACCAGTCCCTCCCGGCTAGCGGGCAGTGCTAGCACAGATACGCAGTATTTT
D gene: .; clone size: .; V gene: TRBV7-3; J gene: TRBJ2-3; CDR3 protein: CASSSASGGENTQYF; CDR3 DNA: TGTGCCAGCAGCTCAGCCTCCGGGGGAGAGAATACGCAGTATTTT
D gene: TRBD2; clone size: .; V gene: TRBV2; J gene: TRBJ2-7; CDR3 protein: CASSDQRGGAYEQYF; CDR3 DNA: TGTGCCAGCAGTGATCAACGGGGGGGGGCCTACGAGCAGTACTTC
D gene: .; clone size: .; V gene: TRBV19; J gene: TRBJ2-1; CDR3 protein: CASSDGGGRYEQFF; CDR3 DNA: TGTGCCAGTAGTGACGGGGGAGGCCGTTATGAGCAGTTCTTC
D gene: TRBD2; clone size: .; V gene: TRBV7-2; J gene: TRBJ2-7; CDR3 protein: CASSLAGTSPYEQYF; CDR3 DNA: TGTGCCAGCAGCTTAGCCGGGACTAGTCCCTACGAGCAGTACTTC
D gene: TRBD2; clone size: .; V gene: TRBV9; J gene: TRBJ2-2; CDR3 protein: CASSPRLAGTRELFF; CDR3 DNA: TGTGCCAGCAGCCCTCGACTAGCGGGGACGAGGGAGCTGTTTTTT
D gene: TRBD1; clone size: .; V gene: TRBV24-1; J gene: TRBJ2-1; CDR3 protein: CATSDPDRVDEQFF; CDR3 DNA: TGTGCCACCAGTGATCCTGACAGGGTGGATGAGCAGTTCTTC